These 30 T cell receptor beta chains came from one sample sequenced in a study of beta chain features in type 1 diabetes listed by TCRdb under 2018. General conclusions and limits of the study: A moderate but significant shortening of TCRB CDR3 length was observed in type 1 diabetes patients in all four CD4+ subsets.

Antigens of these TCRs are unknown. Receptors were amplified or captured by the immunoSEQ multiplex PCR assay. The entire isolated RNA was reverse transcribed using the High Capacity cDNA Reverse Transcription Kit, and thus expressed TCRB transcripts were sequenced. Drawn from immuneACCESS, this table holds only the in-frame rearrangements with V and J called that TCRdb kept. Clones are partly lost; checked studies trace under half to an unresolved V gene and leave the rest unexplained. Present in this sample are about 270,000 clones, more than 13% of which were seen just once. About 0.016% of the sample is in the top ten clones. Sequenced sample: naive CD4+ T cells from blood. This specimen's cell subset or site label, interpreted: true naive CD4+ T cells. The receptors come from a man in his thirties or forties with type 1 diabetes.

This chain connects TRBV6-6 to TRBJ2-5, with D perhaps matching TRBD2 (6 bases). V was trimmed by 6 bases and J by 3 bases, leaving 20 bases between them. Germline V gene data show CDR1 as MNHNY and CDR2 as SVGAGI (reference sequence). The length of the CDR3 is 16 residues. The CDR3 bases are TGTGCCAGCAGACGCCAATTAGGGCGGGGAGAAGAGACCCAGTACTTC. Its translation: CASRRQLGRGEETQYF.

The chain joins TRBV5-1 to TRBJ2-1; 13 nucleotides align to TRBD2. The trim removed 0 bases at V and 9 bases at J, leaving 6 bases unmatched. Germline loops: CDR1 SGHRS, CDR2 YFSETQ. The CDR3 covers 16 residues. DNA for the CDR3: TGCGCCAGCAGCTTGGGGACTAGCGGGAGTTCGAGTGAGCAGTTCTTC. It codes for CASSLGTSGSSSEQFF.

The chain is built from TRBV25-1 and TRBJ2-1, with TRBD1 matching 10 bases. Germline CDR1 and CDR2: MGHDK and SYGVNS. The CDR3 runs to 16 residues. V gave up 6 bases and J gave up 4 bases; unmatched junction bases: 9. CDR3: CASSEQTGGSYNEQFF. Here the CDR3 DNA reads TGTGCCAGCAGCGAGCAGACAGGGGGCTCTTACAATGAGCAGTTCTTC.

The rearrangement joins TRBV19 to TRBJ1-5; possibly TRBD1 for D (6 bases). The germline CDR1 and CDR2 sequences are LNHDA and SQIVND (reference sequence). The CDR3 is 16 residues long. V was pared by 5 bases and J by 6 bases, with 20 bases between. The CDR3 nucleotides are TGTGCCAGTAGTGGAAGAACAGGGTGGCCTAGTCAGCCCCAGCATTTT. Residues: CASSGRTGWPSQPQHF.

This clone was observed a few times. The CDR3, as DNA: TGCGCCAGCAGCTACTCAGGCCTCCAAGAGACCCAGTACTTC. Its protein is CASSYSGLQETQYF. The rearrangement links TRBV5-1 to TRBJ2-5; the D is unclear. Germline CDR1 SGHRS, CDR2 YFSETQ. V gave up 3 bases and J gave up 1 base, with 10 bases separating them. The CDR3 length is 14 residues.

This sequence joins TRBV5-6 and TRBJ2-1; TRBD2 aligns across 7 bases. V lost 3 bases and J lost 8; bases outside the gene matches: 14. This CDR3 contains 16 residues. The V gene's germline CDR1 is SGHDT and CDR2 YYEEEE. The CDR3 nucleotides read TGTGCCAGCAGCTATTCGCCGACTAGCTCGGGCGATGAGCAGTTCTTC. The encoded protein is CASSYSPTSSGDEQFF.

The chain uses TRBV29-1 and TRBJ2-4; D ambiguous. V lost 3 bases, J lost 8 bases, and 20 bases lay in between. Germline-derived CDR1 and CDR2 are SQVTM and ANQGSEA. This CDR3 spans 15 amino acids. The CDR3 bases are TGCAGCGTTGAGAGGTTCGCCTCCCCTATTGACATTCAGTACTTC. This gives the protein CSVERFASPIDIQYF.

The rearrangement joins TRBV27 to TRBJ2-7; a weak D match, TRBD1 (5 bases). Looked up from germline, CDR1 is MNHEY and CDR2 is SMNVEV (reference sequence). Trimming took off 3 bases at V and 0 bases at J, with 12 bases between the two ends. This CDR3 is 15 amino acids long. The CDR3 DNA sequence: TGTGCCAGCAGTTTTGACAGTATAAGCTCCTACGAGCAGTACTTC. Translated, it gives CASSFDSISSYEQYF.

The sample holds a few counts of this clone. The V gene is TRBV9, the J gene TRBJ1-5, with TRBD1 matching over 7 bases. There are 14 residues in the CDR3. Losses at the gene ends were 0 bases for V and 6 bases for J; bases not matched to a gene: 3. Germline-derived CDR1 and CDR2 are SGDLS and YYNGEE. This CDR3 is CASSVGTGLQPQHF. The CDR3, as DNA: TGTGCCAGCAGCGTAGGGACAGGTCTTCAGCCCCAGCATTTT.

The rearrangement uses TRBV4-3 and TRBJ2-1; D is uncertain. The germline CDR1 and CDR2 sequences are LGHNA and YSLEER. The V gene lost 2 bases and the J gene lost 6 bases, with 8 bases spanning the gap. The CDR3 is made up of 13 amino acids. CDR3 DNA: TGCGCCAGCAGCCAACCCGGGTCCAATGAGCAGTTCTTC. It yields the protein CASSQPGSNEQFF.

This CDR3 reads CASSQGLVVLYNEQFF. The CDR3 DNA reads as TGTGCCAGCAGCCAGGGACTAGTGGTGCTGTACAATGAGCAGTTCTTC. The rearrangement uses TRBV5-4 and TRBJ2-1; TRBD2 agrees at 8 bases. The V and J ends lost 4 bases and 4 bases, in that order; junction bases with no gene match: 10. Germline assignment: CDR1 SGHNT and CDR2 YYREEE (reference sequence). The CDR3 runs to 16 residues.

This chain connects TRBV6-5 to TRBJ1-1; D might be TRBD1 (6 bases). Trimming took 2 bases from V and 4 from J, leaving 11 bases between them. The CDR3 has 14 residues. Germline values: CDR1 MNHEY, CDR2 SVGAGI. The CDR3 coding sequence is TGTGCCAGCAGTTACACTGGGGGCCGCACTGAAGCTTTCTTT. It yields the protein CASSYTGGRTEAFF.

This chain uses TRBV6-5 with TRBJ2-5; the match to TRBD2 covers 9 bases. This CDR3 has 15 amino acids. The trim removed 5 bases at V and 4 bases at J, leaving 8 bases unmatched. The germline V gene encodes CDR1 MNHEY and CDR2 SVGAGI. CDR3 nucleotide sequence: TGTGCCAGCAGTCGCGCGGGGGGGCACGGAGAGACCCAGTACTTC. It specifies CASSRAGGHGETQYF.

This clone has only one observation. The gene calls are TRBV19 and TRBJ2-5; 7 bases agree with TRBD2. Germline-derived CDR1 and CDR2 are LNHDA and SQIVND (reference sequence). After removal of 5 bases from V and 5 bases from J, the junction contained 5 bases not matched to a gene. This CDR3 is 13 amino acids long. The CDR3 here is CASSPGLVETQYF. The DNA of the CDR3 is TGTGCCAGTAGTCCCGGACTAGTCGAGACCCAGTACTTC.

This clone has more than one count but fewer than ten. The chain combines TRBV2 with TRBJ1-1, with D tentatively TRBD1 (5 bases). V lost 3 bases, J lost 3 bases, and 5 bases lay in between. CDR3 length equals 12 residues. Germline loops: CDR1 SNHLY, CDR2 FYNNEI. CDR3 DNA: TGTGCCAGCAGTGACAGGGACACTGAAGCTTTCTTT. Translating gives CASSDRDTEAFF. The full variable domain, its missing parts supplied by reference TRBV2 and TRBJ1-1, is EPEVTQTPSHQVTQMGQEVILRCVPISNHLYFYWYRQILGQKVEFLVSFYNNEISEKSEIFDDQFSVERPDGSNFTLKIRSTKLEDSAMYFCASSDRDTEAFFGQGTRLTVV.

This clone was seen a handful of times. This chain uses TRBV14 with TRBJ1-1; D not resolved. The CDR3 length is 14 residues. Trimming took 1 base from V and 8 from J, leaving 14 bases between them. CDR1 is SGHDN, CDR2 FVKESK, per germline. This chain's CDR3 is CASSQVGAGSEAFF. The CDR3 region has the DNA TGTGCCAGCAGCCAAGTGGGCGCGGGGTCCGAAGCTTTCTTT.

Only a few counts were recorded for this clone. Other DNA sequences in this sample translate to the same CDR3. The chain couples TRBV18 to TRBJ2-7; possible D gene TRBD1, 6 bases. Trimming left V 3 bases short and J 5 bases short, with 11 bases between. The CDR3 extends over 13 amino acids. The germline V gene has CDR1 KGHSH and CDR2 LQKENI. The CDR3 protein is CASSPPAGDEQYF. DNA of the CDR3: TGTGCCAGCTCACCCCCGGCAGGGGACGAGCAGTACTTC.

A word on this clone: The junction differs from germline at one of its ends, possibly a read error. This chain links TRBV28 with TRBJ2-7; 11 bases are shared with TRBD2. This CDR3 region has 14 residues. Per germline, CDR1 MDHEN and CDR2 SYDVKM. The CDR3 nucleotides read TGTGCCAGCAGTTACTTACCCGGGACTAGCGGCCCGACCTTC. Protein: CASSYLPGTSGPTF.

This CDR3 reads CASSVEYSGKNTGELFF. The CDR3 nucleotides are TGTGCCAGCAGCGTAGAGTATAGCGGGAAGAACACCGGGGAGCTGTTTTTT. The rearrangement links TRBV9 to TRBJ2-2; 8 bases agree with TRBD2. Germline V gene data show CDR1 as SGDLS and CDR2 as YYNGEE. The junction had 5 bases not matched to a gene; V was cut back by 0 bases and J by 1 base. There are 17 residues in the CDR3.

This clone came up a few times. This CDR3 reads CASSKSYTGELFF. The CDR3 DNA reads TGCGCCAGCAGCAAGAGTTACACCGGGGAGCTGTTTTTT. V gene TRBV5-1 combines with J gene TRBJ2-2; no clear D. The ends were cut back, 4 bases at V and 3 bases at J, with 7 bases in the middle. There are 13 residues in the CDR3. Germline assignment: CDR1 SGHRS and CDR2 YFSETQ.

This clone was detected a few times. This sequence joins TRBV9 and TRBJ1-2; D is unresolved. The CDR3 loop spans 15 amino acids. CDR1 is SGDLS and CDR2 is YYNGEE in the germline V gene. Deletions cut 0 bases from V and 8 bases from J, with 17 bases between. The CDR3 region is CASSVAGRNLAGYTF. The CDR3 DNA reads as TGTGCCAGCAGCGTAGCAGGCCGCAACCTGGCCGGCTACACCTTC.

The chain uses TRBV5-1 and TRBJ1-1, with D possibly TRBD1 on 5 matching bases. Germline lookup yields CDR1 SGHRS and CDR2 YFSETQ. This CDR3 region has 14 residues. V lost 4 bases and J 4 bases, leaving 14 bases between the germline ends. CDR3 nucleotide sequence: TGCGCCAGCAGCGGAACAGGTTTAGGCACTGAAGCTTTCTTT. Residues: CASSGTGLGTEAFF.

This clone was found a few times. The chain carries TRBV7-2 and TRBJ1-1; a weak D match, TRBD1 (5 bases). Germline CDR1 and CDR2: SGHTA and FQGNSA. The V and J ends lost 4 bases and 6 bases respectively, with 12 bases between them. The CDR3 is made up of 13 amino acids. CDR3 sequence (DNA): TGTGCCAGCAGCTCGCCGGGGGGAGCTGAAGCTTTCTTT. Translating gives CASSSPGGAEAFF. The entire variable domain, with the rest obtained from reference TRBV7-2 and TRBJ1-1, is as follows: GAGVSQSPSNKVTEKGKDVELRCDPISGHTALYWYRQSLGQGLEFLIYFQGNSAPDKSGLPSDRFSAERTGGSVSTLTIQRTQQEDSAVYLCASSSPGGAEAFFGQGTRLTVV.

The chain employs TRBV29-1 and TRBJ2-5, with D possibly matching TRBD1 (6 bases). The CDR3 totals 13 residues. The germline V and J ends were trimmed by 7 bases and 5 bases, with 17 bases remaining between them. Germline CDR1 SQVTM, CDR2 ANQGSEA. CDR3 protein: CSALTGFSETQYF. The DNA for the CDR3 is TGCAGCGCCTTGACAGGATTTTCGGAGACCCAGTACTTC.

This clone turned up a few times. Written as DNA, the CDR3 is TGTGCCAGCAGTCCCGGACACGCAGATACGCAGTATTTT. Amino acids: CASSPGHADTQYF. The chain recombines TRBV28 with TRBJ2-3; weak D call: TRBD1 (5 bases). Trimming took 5 bases from V and 4 from J, leaving 10 bases between them. CDR3 length: 13 amino acids. Per the germline V gene, CDR1 is MDHEN and CDR2 is SYDVKM.

The table lists this clone with many counts. This chain joins TRBV29-1 and TRBJ2-1, with D perhaps TRBD2 (5 bases). V was shortened by 2 bases and J by 5 bases, with 10 bases between the two germline ends. CDR1 and CDR2 (germline): SQVTM, ANQGSEA. The CDR3 loop spans 13 amino acids. The CDR3 is CSVELVRDNEQFF. CDR3 nucleotide sequence: TGCAGCGTTGAACTTGTGCGGGACAATGAGCAGTTCTTC.

J is TRBJ1-1 and V is TRBV5-1, with D perhaps TRBD1 (6 bases). V was cut by 3 bases and J by 6 bases, with 15 bases left in between. CDR1 SGHRS and CDR2 YFSETQ come from the germline V gene. The CDR3 loop spans 14 amino acids. CDR3: CASSSQGREAEAFF. CDR3 in DNA: TGCGCCAGCAGCTCCCAGGGGCGTGAGGCTGAAGCTTTCTTT.

This clone turned up a few times. The V call is TRBV4-3, the J call TRBJ1-1; TRBD1 is a possible D gene (5 bases). The CDR3 has 14 amino acids. Germline V CDR1 and CDR2: LGHNA, YSLEER. V was cut by 2 bases and J by 4 bases, with 11 bases left in between. The CDR3 coding sequence is TGCGCCAGCAGCCAATTGATCGGGGGCACTGAAGCTTTCTTT. This translates into CASSQLIGGTEAFF.

This clone has only a few counts. The chain combines TRBV30 with TRBJ1-5; D gene unclear. The germline gives CDR1 GTSNPN, CDR2 SVGIG (reference sequence). There are 11 residues in the CDR3. Trimming removed 0 bases at V and 9 bases at J, with 6 bases between. The CDR3 here is CAWSVTGPQHF. CDR3 bases: TGTGCCTGGAGTGTTACGGGGCCCCAGCATTTT.

This clone was seen a few times. This chain connects TRBV5-1 to TRBJ2-1; 7 positions match TRBD2. The germline gives CDR1 SGHRS, CDR2 YFSETQ. The CDR3 consists of 16 residues. V lost 4 bases and J lost 7; bases outside the gene matches: 14. This CDR3 reads CASSRGELRERNEQFF. The DNA for the CDR3 is TGCGCCAGCAGCCGCGGGGAGCTGCGGGAGAGAAATGAGCAGTTCTTC.